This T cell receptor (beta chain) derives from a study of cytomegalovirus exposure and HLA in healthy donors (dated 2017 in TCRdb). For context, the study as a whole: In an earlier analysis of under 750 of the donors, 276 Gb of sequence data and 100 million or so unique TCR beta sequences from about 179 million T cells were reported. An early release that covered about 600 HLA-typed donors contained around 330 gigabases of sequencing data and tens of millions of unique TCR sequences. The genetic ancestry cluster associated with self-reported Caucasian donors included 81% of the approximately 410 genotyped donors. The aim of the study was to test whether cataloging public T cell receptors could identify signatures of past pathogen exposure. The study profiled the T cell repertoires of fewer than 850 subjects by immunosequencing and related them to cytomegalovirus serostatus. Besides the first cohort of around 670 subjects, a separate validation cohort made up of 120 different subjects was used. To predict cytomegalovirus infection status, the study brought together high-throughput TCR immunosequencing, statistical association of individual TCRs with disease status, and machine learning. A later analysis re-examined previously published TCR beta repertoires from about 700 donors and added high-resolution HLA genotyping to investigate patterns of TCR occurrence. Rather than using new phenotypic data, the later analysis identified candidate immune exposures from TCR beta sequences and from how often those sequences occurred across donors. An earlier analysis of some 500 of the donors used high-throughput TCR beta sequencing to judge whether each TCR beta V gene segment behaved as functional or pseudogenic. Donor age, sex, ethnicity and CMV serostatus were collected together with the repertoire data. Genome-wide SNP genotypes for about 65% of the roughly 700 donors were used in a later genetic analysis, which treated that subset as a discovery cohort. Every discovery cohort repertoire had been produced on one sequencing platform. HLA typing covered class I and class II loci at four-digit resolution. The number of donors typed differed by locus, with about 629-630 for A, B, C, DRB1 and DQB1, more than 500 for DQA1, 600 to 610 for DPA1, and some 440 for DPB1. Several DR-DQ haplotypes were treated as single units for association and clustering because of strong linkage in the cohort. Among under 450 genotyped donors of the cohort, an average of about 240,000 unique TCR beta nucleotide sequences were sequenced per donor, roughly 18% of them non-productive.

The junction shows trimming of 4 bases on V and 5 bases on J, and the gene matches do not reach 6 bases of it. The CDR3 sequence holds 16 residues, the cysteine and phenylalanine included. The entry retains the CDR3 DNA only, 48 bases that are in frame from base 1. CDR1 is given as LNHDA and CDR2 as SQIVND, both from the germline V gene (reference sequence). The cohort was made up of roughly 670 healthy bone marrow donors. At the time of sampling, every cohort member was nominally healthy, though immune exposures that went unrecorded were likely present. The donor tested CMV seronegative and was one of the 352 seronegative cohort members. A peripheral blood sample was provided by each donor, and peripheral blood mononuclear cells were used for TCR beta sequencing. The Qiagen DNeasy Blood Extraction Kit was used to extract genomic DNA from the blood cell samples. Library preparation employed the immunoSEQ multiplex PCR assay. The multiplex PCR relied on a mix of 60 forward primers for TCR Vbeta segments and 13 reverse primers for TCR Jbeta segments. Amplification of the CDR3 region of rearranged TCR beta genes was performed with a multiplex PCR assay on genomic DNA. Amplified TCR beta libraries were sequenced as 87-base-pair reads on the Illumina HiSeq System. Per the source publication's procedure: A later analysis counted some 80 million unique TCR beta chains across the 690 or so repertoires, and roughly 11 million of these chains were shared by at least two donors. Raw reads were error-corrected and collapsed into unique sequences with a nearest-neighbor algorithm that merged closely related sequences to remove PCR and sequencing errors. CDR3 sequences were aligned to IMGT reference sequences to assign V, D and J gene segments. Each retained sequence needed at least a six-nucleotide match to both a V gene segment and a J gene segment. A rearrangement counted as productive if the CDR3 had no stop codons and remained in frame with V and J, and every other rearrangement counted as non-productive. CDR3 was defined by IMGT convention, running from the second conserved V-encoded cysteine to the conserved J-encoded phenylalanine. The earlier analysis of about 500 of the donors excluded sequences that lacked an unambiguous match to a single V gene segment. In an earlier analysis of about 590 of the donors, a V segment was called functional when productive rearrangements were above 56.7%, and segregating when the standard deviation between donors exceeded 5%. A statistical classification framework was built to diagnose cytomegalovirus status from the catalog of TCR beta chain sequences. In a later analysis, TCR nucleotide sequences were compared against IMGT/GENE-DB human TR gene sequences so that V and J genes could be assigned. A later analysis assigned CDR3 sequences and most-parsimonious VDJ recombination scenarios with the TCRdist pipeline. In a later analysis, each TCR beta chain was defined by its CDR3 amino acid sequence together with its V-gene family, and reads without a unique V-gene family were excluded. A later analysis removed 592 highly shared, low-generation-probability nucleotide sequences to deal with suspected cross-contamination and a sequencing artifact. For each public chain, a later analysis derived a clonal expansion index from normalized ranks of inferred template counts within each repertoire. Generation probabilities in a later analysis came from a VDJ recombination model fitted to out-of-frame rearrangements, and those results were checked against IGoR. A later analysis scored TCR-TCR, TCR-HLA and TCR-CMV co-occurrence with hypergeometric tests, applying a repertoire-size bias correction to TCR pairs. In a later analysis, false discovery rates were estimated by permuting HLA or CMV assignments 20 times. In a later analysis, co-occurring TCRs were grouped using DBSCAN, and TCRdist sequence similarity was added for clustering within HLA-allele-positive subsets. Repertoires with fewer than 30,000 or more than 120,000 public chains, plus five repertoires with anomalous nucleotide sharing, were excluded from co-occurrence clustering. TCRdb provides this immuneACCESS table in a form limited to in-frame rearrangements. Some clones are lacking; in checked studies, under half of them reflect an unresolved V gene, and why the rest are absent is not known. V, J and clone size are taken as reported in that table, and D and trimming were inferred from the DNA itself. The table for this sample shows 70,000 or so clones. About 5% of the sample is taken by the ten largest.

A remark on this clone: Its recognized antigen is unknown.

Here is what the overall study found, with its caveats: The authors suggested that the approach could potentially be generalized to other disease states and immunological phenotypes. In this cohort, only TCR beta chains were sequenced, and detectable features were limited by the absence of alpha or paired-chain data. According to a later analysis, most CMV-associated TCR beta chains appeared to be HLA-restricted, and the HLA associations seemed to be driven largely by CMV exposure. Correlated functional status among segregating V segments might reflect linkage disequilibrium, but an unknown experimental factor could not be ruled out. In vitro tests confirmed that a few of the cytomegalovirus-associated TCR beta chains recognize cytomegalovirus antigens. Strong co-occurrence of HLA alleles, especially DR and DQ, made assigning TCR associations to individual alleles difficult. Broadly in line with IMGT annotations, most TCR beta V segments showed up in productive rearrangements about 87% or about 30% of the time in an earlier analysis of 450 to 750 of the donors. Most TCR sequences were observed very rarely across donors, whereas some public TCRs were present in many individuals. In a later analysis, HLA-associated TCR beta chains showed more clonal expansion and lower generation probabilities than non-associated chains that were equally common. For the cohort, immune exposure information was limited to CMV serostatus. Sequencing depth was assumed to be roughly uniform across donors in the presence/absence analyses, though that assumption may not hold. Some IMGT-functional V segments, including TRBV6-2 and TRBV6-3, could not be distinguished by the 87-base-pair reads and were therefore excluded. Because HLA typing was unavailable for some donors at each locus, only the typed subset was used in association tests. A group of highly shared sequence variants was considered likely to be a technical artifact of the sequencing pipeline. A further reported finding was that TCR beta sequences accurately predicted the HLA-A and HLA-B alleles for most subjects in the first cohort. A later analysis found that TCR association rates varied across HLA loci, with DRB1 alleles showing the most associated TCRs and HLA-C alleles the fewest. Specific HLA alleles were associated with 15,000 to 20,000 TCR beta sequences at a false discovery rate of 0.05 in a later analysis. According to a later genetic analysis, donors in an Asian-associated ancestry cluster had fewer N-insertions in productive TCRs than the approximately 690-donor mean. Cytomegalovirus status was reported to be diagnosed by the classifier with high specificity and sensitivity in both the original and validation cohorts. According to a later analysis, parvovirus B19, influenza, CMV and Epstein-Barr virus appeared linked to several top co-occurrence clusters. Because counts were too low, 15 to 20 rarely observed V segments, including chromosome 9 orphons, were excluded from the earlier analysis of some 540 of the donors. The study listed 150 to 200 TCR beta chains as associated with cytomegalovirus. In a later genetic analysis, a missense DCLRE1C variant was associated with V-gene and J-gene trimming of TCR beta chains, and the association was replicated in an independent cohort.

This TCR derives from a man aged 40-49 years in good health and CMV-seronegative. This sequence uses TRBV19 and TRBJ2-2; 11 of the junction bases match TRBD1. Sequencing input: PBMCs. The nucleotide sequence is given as TGTGCCAGTAGTACCTACGGGACAGGGGGAACCGGGGAGCTGTTTTTT. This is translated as CASSTYGTGGTGELFF. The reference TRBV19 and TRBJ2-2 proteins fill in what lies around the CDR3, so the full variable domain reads DGGITQSPKYLFRKEGQNVTLSCEQNLNHDAMYWYRQDPGQGLRLIYYSQIVNDFQKGDIAEGYSVSREKKESFPLTVTSAQKNPTAFYLCASSTYGTGGTGELFFGEGSRLTVL.